This T cell receptor (beta chain) was recovered during a study of blood T cell repertoires in COVID-19. Background on the study: The origin of the acute and convalescent COVID-19 samples was the United States, Italy and Spain. The cDNA or gDNA used as material had been derived from T cells, B-cell-depleted T cells, or PBMCs.

V lost 6 bases and J lost 7, with 12 bases in between. CDR1 MNHEY and CDR2 SVGAGI come from the germline V gene. The CDR3 is 12 amino acids. In the original processing: Estimation of nucleated cell counts relied on the amplification of reference gene primers. Only in-frame clones appear in the TCRdb table, and some are missing; sequencing was by immunoSEQ multiplex PCR. V, J and clone size are those of that table, while D and trimming were read from the DNA. The data show 70,000 or so clones, approximately 90% seen once. The receptor was derived from a man aged 30 to 39 with acute or convalescent COVID-19. Sequenced input: peripheral blood. V usage is TRBV6-5 and J usage is TRBJ1-1, with D perhaps TRBD1 (5 bases). The CDR3 DNA reads TGTGCCAGCAGCACCCTGGGACTTGAAGCTTTCTTT. It codes for CASSTLGLEAFF.